These T cell receptor beta chains were read from a single sample in a study of regulatory dendritic cells for organ transplantation. Which antigens these TCRs recognize remains unknown. Sequenced by immunoSEQ multiplex PCR; TCRdb stores in-frame clones only, minus some. The sample comprises some 4,000 clones, roughly 60% of which are singletons, and roughly 20% rests with the top ten. Sequences were obtained from memory CD8+ T cells from blood cultured with dendritic cells. The receptors were sampled from a human donor in good health. The CDR3 runs from the conserved cysteine through the conserved F or W. The order of the fields is J gene, D gene, clone size, V gene, CDR3 DNA, CDR3 protein. D genes are given only for firm matches. A clone size is listed for some rows: how often the clone was seen (once, few, many), or a class if it is expanded.

J: TRBJ2-1
D: .
size: .
V: TRBV19
DNA: TGTGCCAGTAGTATAGCCCCTTCCACGCGCTCCTACAATGAGCAGTTCTTC
CDR3: CASSIAPSTRSYNEQFF

J: TRBJ2-2
D: TRBD1
size: large
V: TRBV4-1
DNA: TGCGCCAGCAGCCAACCAGGGGGCGAGCTGTTTTTT
CDR3: CASSQPGGELFF

J: TRBJ2-5
D: TRBD1
size: .
V: TRBV7-9
DNA: TGCGCCAGCAGCCAAGAAGACAGGGTGAGGGAGACCCAGTACTTC
CDR3: CASSQEDRVRETQYF

J: TRBJ2-3
D: TRBD2
size: .
V: TRBV4-3
DNA: TGCGCCAGCAGCCAACCGGGCAGCGGGGGGGCCTGGGGCACAGATACGCAGTATTTT
CDR3: CASSQPGSGGAWGTDTQYF

J: TRBJ2-1
D: .
size: few
V: TRBV15
DNA: TGTGCCACCAGCAGAGAAGGGCAGGAGGTCGATGAGCAGTTCTTC
CDR3: CATSREGQEVDEQFF

J: TRBJ1-1
D: TRBD1
size: few
V: TRBV9
DNA: TGTGCCAGCAGCGAGGAGGACAGGGGGTACACTGAAGCTTTCTTT
CDR3: CASSEEDRGYTEAFF

J: TRBJ2-7
D: .
size: .
V: TRBV4-3
DNA: TGCGCCAGCAGCCAAGATAAAACCTACGAGCAGTACTTC
CDR3: CASSQDKTYEQYF

J: TRBJ2-7
D: TRBD1
size: .
V: TRBV4-3
DNA: TGCGCCAGCAGCCAAGATCGCGCCGGGACAGGGATAGCCTACGAGCAGTACTTC
CDR3: CASSQDRAGTGIAYEQYF

J: TRBJ1-1
D: TRBD1
size: .
V: TRBV27
DNA: TGTGCCAGCAGTCCTCAGGGGGGCACTGAAGCTTTCTTT
CDR3: CASSPQGGTEAFF

J: TRBJ1-2
D: TRBD1
size: once
V: TRBV7-6
DNA: TGTGCCAGCAGCGACAGGGTAACGAAACCTGGTGGCTACACCTTC
CDR3: CASSDRVTKPGGYTF

J: TRBJ2-6
D: .
size: .
V: TRBV12-2
DNA: TGTGCAAGTCGCAAATCTTTCTCCACACAAAGTCGGGCCAACGTCCTGACTTTC
CDR3: CASRKSFSTQSRANVLTF

J: TRBJ2-2
D: TRBD1
size: few
V: TRBV6-4
DNA: TGTGCCAGCAGTGATACGGGACAGGGGGTACCCGGGGAGCTGTTTTTT
CDR3: CASSDTGQGVPGELFF

J: TRBJ2-1
D: .
size: .
V: TRBV4-1
DNA: TGCGCCAGCAGCCAACTAGGGGATGAGCAGTTCTTC
CDR3: CASSQLGDEQFF

J: TRBJ2-1
D: TRBD1
size: .
V: TRBV19
DNA: TGTGCCAGTAGCTGGTCCGGGACAGGGCTTAATGAGCAGTTCTTC
CDR3: CASSWSGTGLNEQFF

J: TRBJ2-1
D: .
size: .
V: TRBV9
DNA: TGTGCCAGCAGCGTAGCTGGAGACTACCATGAGCAGTTCTTC
CDR3: CASSVAGDYHEQFF

J: TRBJ2-3
D: .
size: .
V: TRBV5-8
DNA: TGTGCCAGCAGCGCGGGCCGGGGGATAGATACGCAGTATTTT
CDR3: CASSAGRGIDTQYF

J: TRBJ2-1
D: TRBD1
size: medium-sized
V: TRBV19
DNA: TGTGCCAGTGACCCGGGACAGGGGGCCTTCAATGAGCAGTTCTTC
CDR3: CASDPGQGAFNEQFF

J: TRBJ2-5
D: TRBD1
size: .
V: TRBV19
DNA: TGTGCCAGTAGTTTACCTTCCCGGGACAGGGGCGTAACGAAAGAGACCCAGTACTTC
CDR3: CASSLPSRDRGVTKETQYF

J: TRBJ1-2
D: .
size: .
V: TRBV2
DNA: TGTGCCAGCAGGGGGGGACCCACCAGCTATGGCTACACCTTC
CDR3: CASRGGPTSYGYTF

J: TRBJ1-2
D: .
size: .
V: TRBV19
DNA: TGTGCCAGTAGTCTGGGACACCTACTCGATGGCTACACCTTC
CDR3: CASSLGHLLDGYTF

J: TRBJ2-7
D: TRBD1
size: .
V: TRBV2
DNA: TGTGCCAGCAGTGAAGTGCTTGCGACAGGGACCTACGAGCAGTACTTC
CDR3: CASSEVLATGTYEQYF

J: TRBJ2-5
D: TRBD1
size: .
V: TRBV2
DNA: TGTGCCAGCAGCGATACAGGGGGAATAGGGGCCCCGGCCCAGTACTTC
CDR3: CASSDTGGIGAPAQYF

J: TRBJ2-1
D: TRBD2
size: .
V: TRBV27
DNA: TGTGCCAGCAGTCCAAGACTAGCGGGGGGCCCCAACAATGAGCAGTTCTTC
CDR3: CASSPRLAGGPNNEQFF

J: TRBJ1-1
D: TRBD1
size: .
V: TRBV6-1
DNA: TGTGCCAGCAGTGAAAAAGGACAGGGGTACAACGCTGAAGCTTTCTTT
CDR3: CASSEKGQGYNAEAFF

J: TRBJ2-3
D: TRBD2
size: .
V: TRBV7-7
DNA: TGTGCCAGCAGCTTTACTAGCGGGGATACAGATACGCAGTATTTT
CDR3: CASSFTSGDTDTQYF

J: TRBJ1-1
D: .
size: .
V: TRBV4-1
DNA: TGCGCCAGCAGCCAACATCAACAGGGGAACACTGAAGCTTTCTTT
CDR3: CASSQHQQGNTEAFF

J: TRBJ2-7
D: .
size: .
V: TRBV7-9
DNA: TGTGCCAGCAGCTTAGTCACCTACGAGCAGTACTTC
CDR3: CASSLVTYEQYF

J: TRBJ2-1
D: .
size: .
V: TRBV7-9
DNA: TGTGCCAGCAGCTTTCAGGGTCGTGAGCAGTTCTTC
CDR3: CASSFQGREQFF

J: TRBJ1-2
D: TRBD1
size: medium-sized
V: TRBV5-6
DNA: TGTGCCAGCAGCTTGCTTCAGGGGGACTATGGCTACACCTTC
CDR3: CASSLLQGDYGYTF

J: TRBJ2-6
D: TRBD2
size: .
V: TRBV19
DNA: TGTGCCAGTAGTAGTCGGGGGGGCCTTGGGGCCAACGTCCTGACTTTC
CDR3: CASSSRGGLGANVLTF

J: TRBJ1-3
D: .
size: .
V: TRBV4-1
DNA: TGCGCCAGCAGCCCCGGTCCGCCCTCTGGAAACACCATATATTTT
CDR3: CASSPGPPSGNTIYF

J: TRBJ2-3
D: TRBD1
size: .
V: TRBV5-6
DNA: TGTGCCAGCAGCTTCCAGGGGGCCCTCACAGATACGCAGTATTTT
CDR3: CASSFQGALTDTQYF

J: TRBJ2-7
D: .
size: once
V: TRBV6-5
DNA: TGTGCCAGCATTTCTATTGGGGGCTTGGGCGAGCAGTACTTC
CDR3: CASISIGGLGEQYF

J: TRBJ1-1
D: TRBD1
size: .
V: TRBV7-9
DNA: TGTGCCAGCAGCCCTACGACAGGGAGGAGGACCACTGAAGCTTTCTTT
CDR3: CASSPTTGRRTTEAFF

J: TRBJ1-6
D: .
size: .
V: TRBV19
DNA: TGTGCCAGTAACACCGCGGGCAATTCACCCCTCCACTTT
CDR3: CASNTAGNSPLHF